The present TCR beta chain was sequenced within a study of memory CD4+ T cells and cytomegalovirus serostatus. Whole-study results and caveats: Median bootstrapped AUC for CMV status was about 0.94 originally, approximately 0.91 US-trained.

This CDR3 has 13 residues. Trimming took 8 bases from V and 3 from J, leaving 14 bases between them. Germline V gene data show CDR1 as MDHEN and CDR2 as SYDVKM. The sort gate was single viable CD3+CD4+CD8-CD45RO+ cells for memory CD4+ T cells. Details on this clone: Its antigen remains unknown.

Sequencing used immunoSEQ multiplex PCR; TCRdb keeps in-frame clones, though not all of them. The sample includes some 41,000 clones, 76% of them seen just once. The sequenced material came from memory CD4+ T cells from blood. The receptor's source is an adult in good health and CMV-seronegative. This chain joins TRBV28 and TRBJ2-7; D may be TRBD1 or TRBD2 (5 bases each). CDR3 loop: CASQPGPNYEQYF. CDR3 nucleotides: TGTGCCAGCCAACCGGGACCGAACTACGAGCAGTACTTC.